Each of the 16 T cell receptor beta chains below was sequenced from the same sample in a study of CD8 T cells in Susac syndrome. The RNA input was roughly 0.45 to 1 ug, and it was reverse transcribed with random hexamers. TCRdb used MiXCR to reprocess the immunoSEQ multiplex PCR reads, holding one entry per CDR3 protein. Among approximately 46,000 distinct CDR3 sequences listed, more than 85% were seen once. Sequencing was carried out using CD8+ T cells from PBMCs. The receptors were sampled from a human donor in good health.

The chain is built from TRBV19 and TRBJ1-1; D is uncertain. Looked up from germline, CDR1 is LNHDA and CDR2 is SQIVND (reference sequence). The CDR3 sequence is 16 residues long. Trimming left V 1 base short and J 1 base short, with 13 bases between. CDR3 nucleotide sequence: TGTGCCAGTAGTATAGTAACGTACTCAGAGAACACTGAAGCTTTCTTT. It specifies CASSIVTYSENTEAFF.

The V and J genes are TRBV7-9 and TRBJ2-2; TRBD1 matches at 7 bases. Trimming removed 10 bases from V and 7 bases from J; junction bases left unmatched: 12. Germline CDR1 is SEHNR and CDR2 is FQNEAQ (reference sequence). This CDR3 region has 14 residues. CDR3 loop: CAMDDRELDGELFF. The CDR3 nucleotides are TGTGCCATGGATGACAGGGAGTTGGACGGGGAGCTGTTTTTT.

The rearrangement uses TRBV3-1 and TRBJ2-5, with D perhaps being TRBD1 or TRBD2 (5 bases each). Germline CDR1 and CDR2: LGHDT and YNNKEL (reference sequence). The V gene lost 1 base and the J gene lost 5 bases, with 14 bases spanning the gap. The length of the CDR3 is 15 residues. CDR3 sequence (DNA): TGTGCCAGCAGCCAAGTGGGGACGGGGAAGGAGACCCAGTACTTC. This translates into CASSQVGTGKETQYF.

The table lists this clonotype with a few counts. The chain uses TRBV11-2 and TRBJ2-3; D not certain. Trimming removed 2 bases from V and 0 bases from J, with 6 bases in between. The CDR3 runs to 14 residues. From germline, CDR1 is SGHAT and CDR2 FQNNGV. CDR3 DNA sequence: TGTGCCAGCAGCTTACGGGTCAGCACAGATACGCAGTATTTT. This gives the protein CASSLRVSTDTQYF.

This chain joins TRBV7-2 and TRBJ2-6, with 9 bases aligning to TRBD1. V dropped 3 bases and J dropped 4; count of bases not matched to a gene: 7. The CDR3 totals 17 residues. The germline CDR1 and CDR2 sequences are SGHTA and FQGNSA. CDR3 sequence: CASSLWGQGSGANVLTF. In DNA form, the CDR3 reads TGTGCCAGCAGCTTGTGGGGACAGGGCTCAGGGGCCAACGTCCTGACTTTC. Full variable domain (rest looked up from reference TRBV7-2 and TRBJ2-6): GAGVSQSPSNKVTEKGKDVELRCDPISGHTALYWYRQSLGQGLEFLIYFQGNSAPDKSGLPSDRFSAERTGGSVSTLTIQRTQQEDSAVYLCASSLWGQGSGANVLTFGAGSRLTVL.

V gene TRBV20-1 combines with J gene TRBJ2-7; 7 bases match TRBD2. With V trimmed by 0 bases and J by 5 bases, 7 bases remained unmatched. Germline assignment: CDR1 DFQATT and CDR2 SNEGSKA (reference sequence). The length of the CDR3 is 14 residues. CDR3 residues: CSARDASGRDEQYF. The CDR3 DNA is TGCAGTGCTAGAGATGCGTCAGGGAGGGACGAGCAGTACTTC.

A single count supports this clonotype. The CDR3 coding sequence is TGCGCCAGCAGCCGGACTAGCACAGATACGCAGTATTTT. Residues: CASSRTSTDTQYF. The chain links TRBV4-3 to TRBJ2-3; D is possibly TRBD2 (5 bases). Per germline, CDR1 LGHNA and CDR2 YSLEER. The CDR3 sequence is 13 residues long. Trimming took off 4 bases at V and 0 bases at J, with 5 bases between the two ends.

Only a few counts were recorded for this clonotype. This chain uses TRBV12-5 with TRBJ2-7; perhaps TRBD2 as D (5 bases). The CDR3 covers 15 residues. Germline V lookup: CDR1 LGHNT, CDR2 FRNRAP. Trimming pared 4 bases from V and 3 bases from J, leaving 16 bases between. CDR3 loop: CASGSPRENLYEQYF. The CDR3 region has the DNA TGTGCTAGTGGTTCCCCGAGGGAGAATCTCTACGAGCAGTACTTC.

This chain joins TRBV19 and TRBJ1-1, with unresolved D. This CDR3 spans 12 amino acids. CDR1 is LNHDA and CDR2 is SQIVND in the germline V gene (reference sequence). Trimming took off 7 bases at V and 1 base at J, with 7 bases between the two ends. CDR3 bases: TGTGCCAGTACCTTTGGGAACACTGAAGCTTTCTTT. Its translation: CASTFGNTEAFF.

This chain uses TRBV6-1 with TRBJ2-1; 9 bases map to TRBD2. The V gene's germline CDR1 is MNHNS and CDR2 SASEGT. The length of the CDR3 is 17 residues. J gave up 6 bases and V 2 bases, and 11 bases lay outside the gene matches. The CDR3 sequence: CASSEPAGGGSLNEQFF. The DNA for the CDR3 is TGTGCCAGCAGTGAACCGGCGGGGGGGGGAAGCCTCAATGAGCAGTTCTTC.

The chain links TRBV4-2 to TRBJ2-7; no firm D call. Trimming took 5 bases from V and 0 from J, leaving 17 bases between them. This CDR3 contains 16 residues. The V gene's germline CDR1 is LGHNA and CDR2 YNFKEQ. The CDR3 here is CASSTHTLGSSYEQYF. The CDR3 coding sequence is TGTGCCAGCAGCACACACACCCTCGGAAGCTCCTACGAGCAGTACTTC.

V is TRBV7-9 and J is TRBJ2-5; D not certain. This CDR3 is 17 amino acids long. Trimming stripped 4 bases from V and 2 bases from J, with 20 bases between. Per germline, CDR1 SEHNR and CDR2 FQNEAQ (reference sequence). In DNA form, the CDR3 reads TGTGCCAGCAGCTGGGGTCCCGTCGAGAGTTGGCAAGAGACCCAGTACTTC. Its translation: CASSWGPVESWQETQYF.

CDR3 nucleotides: TGCAGCGTTAGCCCTTCAAGGGATAACTATGGCTACACCTTC. Translation gives CSVSPSRDNYGYTF. The rearrangement joins TRBV29-1 to TRBJ1-2; D is undetermined. CDR3 size: 14 residues. The ends were cut back, 5 bases at V and 1 base at J, with 14 bases in the middle. The germline gives CDR1 SQVTM, CDR2 ANQGSEA.

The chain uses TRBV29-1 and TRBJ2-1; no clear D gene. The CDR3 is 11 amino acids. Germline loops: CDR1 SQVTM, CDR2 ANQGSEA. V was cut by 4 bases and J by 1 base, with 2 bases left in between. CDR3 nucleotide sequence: TGCAGCGTTGTGTCCTACAATGAGCAGTTCTTC. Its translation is CSVVSYNEQFF.

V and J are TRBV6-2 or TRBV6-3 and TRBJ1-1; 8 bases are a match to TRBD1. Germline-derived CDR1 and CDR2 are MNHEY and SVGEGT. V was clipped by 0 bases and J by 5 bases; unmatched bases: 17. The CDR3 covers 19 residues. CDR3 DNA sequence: TGTGCCAGCAGTTACTCGTTAGAAGCAGGGGGCGCATCTAAGACTGAAGCTTTCTTT. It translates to CASSYSLEAGGASKTEAFF.

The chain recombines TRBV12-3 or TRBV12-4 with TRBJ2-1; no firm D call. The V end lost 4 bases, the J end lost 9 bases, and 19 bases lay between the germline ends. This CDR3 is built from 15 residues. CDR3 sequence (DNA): TGTGCCAGCAGTTCTCCTCCCCTCCCCTCGAGTGAGCAGTTCTTC. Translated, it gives CASSSPPLPSSEQFF.